The clone carrying this T cell receptor (beta chain) was recorded only once. The CDR3 does not end in the conserved phenylalanine or tryptophan, so this is likely a read error. Researchers generated TCR beta cDNA from approximately 450 ng of total RNA, relying on a constant-region primer. Libraries covering TCR beta were generated through three nested multiplex PCR rounds (using a slightly modified ARM-PCR). TRBV1-TRBV30 forward primers paired with a C-beta reverse primer were used in the first two PCR rounds, which ran roughly 10 cycles each. TCRdb used MiXCR to reprocess the multiplex PCR reads, holding one entry per CDR3 protein. Of 100,000 to 120,000 distinct CDR3 sequences in the sample, roughly 80% were seen once. This sample is drawn from a study of tumor-infiltrating lymphocytes in primary liver carcinoma. Study information: Patients of both sexes were 30 to 69 years old.

This CDR3 is 15 amino acids long. Germline loops: CDR1 SGHNT, CDR2 YENEEA. Bulk tissue was left unsorted, and RNA and DNA were co-extracted from approximately 20-30 mg of it. The sample consisted of liver tumor tissue from sampling region 3. Subset specified: tumor region T3, left-lateral pole. This sequence joins TRBV11-3 and TRBJ1-5; D might be TRBD1 (5 bases). The receptor was isolated from a middle-aged man with primary liver carcinoma and hepatitis B virus infection. CDR3 nucleotide sequence: TGTGCCAGCAGTTTAGATCTGGGGGTGGCTCGGCCCCAGCATATT. Translating gives CASSLDLGVARPQHI.